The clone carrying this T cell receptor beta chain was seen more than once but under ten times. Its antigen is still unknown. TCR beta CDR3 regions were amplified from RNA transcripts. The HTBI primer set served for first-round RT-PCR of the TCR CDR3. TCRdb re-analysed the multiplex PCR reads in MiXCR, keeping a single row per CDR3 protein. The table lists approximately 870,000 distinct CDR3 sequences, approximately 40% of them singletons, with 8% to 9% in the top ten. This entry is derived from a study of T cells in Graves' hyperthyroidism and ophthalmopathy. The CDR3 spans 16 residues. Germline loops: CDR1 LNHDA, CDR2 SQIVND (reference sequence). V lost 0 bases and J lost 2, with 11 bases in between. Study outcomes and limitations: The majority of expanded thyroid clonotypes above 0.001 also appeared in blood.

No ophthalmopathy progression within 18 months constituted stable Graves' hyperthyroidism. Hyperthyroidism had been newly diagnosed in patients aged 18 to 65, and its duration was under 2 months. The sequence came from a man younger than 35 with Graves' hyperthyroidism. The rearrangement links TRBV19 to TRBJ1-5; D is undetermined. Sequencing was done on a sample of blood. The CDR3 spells CASSIEARSRNQPQHF. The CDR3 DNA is TGTGCCAGTAGTATAGAGGCTCGGAGTCGCAATCAGCCCCAGCATTTT.